This passage covers 32 T cell receptor beta chains from one sample sequenced in a study of cytomegalovirus exposure and HLA in healthy donors. This PCR relied on a set of 60 Vbeta primers and 13 Jbeta primers. Sequencing was performed with immunoSEQ multiplex PCR; in TCRdb, only in-frame clones are kept and a portion is missing. In the table there are roughly 89,000 clones, about two thirds of which are singletons. Sequenced material: PBMCs. The receptors derive from a woman between 50 and 59 years old in good health and CMV-seropositive.

The genes are TRBV5-1 and TRBJ1-1, with D possibly being TRBD1 (5 bases). Trimming stripped 4 bases from V and 1 base from J, with 11 bases between. The CDR3 covers 14 residues. The V gene's germline CDR1 is SGHRS and CDR2 YFSETQ. The CDR3 sequence: CASSLDTSNTEAFF. Here the CDR3 DNA reads TGCGCCAGCAGCCTGGACACGTCGAACACTGAAGCTTTCTTT. The full variable domain, rest sourced from reference TRBV5-1 and TRBJ1-1, is KAGVTQTPRYLIKTRGQQVTLSCSPISGHRSVSWYQQTPGQGLQFLFEYFSETQRNKGNFPGRFSGRQFSNSRSEMNVSTLELGDSALYLCASSLDTSNTEAFFGQGTRLTVV.

This clone was observed a few times. The V gene is TRBV2, the J gene TRBJ2-6; the D gene is possibly TRBD1 (6 bases). CDR3 length: 19 residues. V was shortened by 6 bases and J by 0 bases, with 21 bases between the two germline ends. The germline gives CDR1 SNHLY, CDR2 FYNNEI. CDR3 protein: CASSDPTGTSSSGANVLTF. The DNA for the CDR3 is TGTGCCAGCAGCGACCCTACCGGGACAAGCAGCTCTGGGGCCAACGTCCTGACTTTC. Variable domain in full (rest from reference TRBV2 and TRBJ2-6): EPEVTQTPSHQVTQMGQEVILRCVPISNHLYFYWYRQILGQKVEFLVSFYNNEISEKSEIFDDQFSVERPDGSNFTLKIRSTKLEDSAMYFCASSDPTGTSSSGANVLTFGAGSRLTVL.

This chain joins TRBV5-6 and TRBJ2-1; 7 bases map to TRBD1. Germline trimming cut 4 bases from V and 1 base from J; bases unmatched to any gene: 2. CDR1 and CDR2 from the germline V gene are SGHDT and YYEEEE. CDR3 size: 14 residues. This CDR3 is CASSLRGSYNEQFF. DNA for the CDR3: TGTGCCAGCAGCCTCAGGGGGTCCTACAATGAGCAGTTCTTC.

The chain couples TRBV4-3 to TRBJ2-1, with D unclear. The CDR3 spans 13 residues. Germline V gene data show CDR1 as LGHNA and CDR2 as YSLEER. The V end lost 0 bases, the J end lost 12 bases, and 12 bases lay between the germline ends. The CDR3 here is CASSQDRALRQFF. CDR3 in DNA: TGCGCCAGCAGCCAAGATCGAGCCCTCCGGCAGTTCTTC.

This clone was recorded only once. The rearrangement uses TRBV9 and TRBJ2-2, with 7 bases fitting TRBD2. The J segment lost 2 bases and the V segment lost 3 bases, leaving 10 bases of the junction unmatched. The CDR3 loop spans 17 amino acids. Germline V lookup: CDR1 SGDLS, CDR2 YYNGEE. CDR3 in amino acids: CASSDPPSGPNTGELFF. DNA of the CDR3: TGTGCCAGCAGCGACCCCCCTAGCGGCCCCAACACCGGGGAGCTGTTTTTT.

The chain employs TRBV5-1 and TRBJ2-1, with 8 nucleotides matching TRBD1. The CDR3 is 14 amino acids. The V gene's germline CDR1 is SGHRS and CDR2 YFSETQ. The junction had 4 bases not matched to a gene; V was cut back by 0 bases and J by 8 bases. The CDR3 protein is CASSLGTGWDEQFF. CDR3 coding DNA: TGCGCCAGCAGCTTGGGGACAGGGTGGGATGAGCAGTTCTTC.

The rearrangement uses TRBV30 and TRBJ2-3, with TRBD2 matching over 10 bases. Germline V gives CDR1 GTSNPN, CDR2 SVGIG (reference sequence). CDR3 length: 14 amino acids. Unmatched junction bases numbered 5, after V lost 5 bases and J lost 3 bases. The CDR3 spells CAWGLLAGTDTQYF. CDR3 nucleotides: TGTGCCTGGGGATTACTAGCGGGGACAGATACGCAGTATTTT.

The chain combines TRBV11-2 with TRBJ2-7; TRBD1 matches at 7 bases. Germline CDR1 reads SGHAT; CDR2 reads FQNNGV. The CDR3 runs 17 residues. V shed 3 bases, J shed 0 bases, and the junction held 11 bases outside the gene matches. The CDR3 spells CASSLTYGTASSYEQYF. In DNA form, the CDR3 reads TGTGCCAGCAGCTTGACGTACGGGACAGCCTCCTCCTACGAGCAGTACTTC.

V is TRBV10-3 and J is TRBJ2-3, with 7 nucleotides matching TRBD2. Germline V gene data show CDR1 as ENHRY and CDR2 as SYGVKD. This CDR3 comprises 15 residues. J gave up 4 bases and V 7 bases, and 11 bases lay outside the gene matches. As DNA, the CDR3 is TGTGCCATCAAGGACCAAGCGGGGAACGCAGATACGCAGTATTTT. The encoded protein is CAIKDQAGNADTQYF.

The rearrangement links TRBV19 to TRBJ2-7; D is unresolved. The CDR3 runs to 11 residues. Trimming pared 5 bases from V and 7 bases from J, leaving 9 bases between. The germline V gene encodes CDR1 LNHDA and CDR2 SQIVND (reference sequence). The CDR3 DNA reads as TGTGCCAGTAGTGCCCTCGGGGAGCAGTACTTC. This translates into CASSALGEQYF.

The chain carries TRBV30 and TRBJ1-6; 10 nucleotides line up with TRBD1. The germline gives CDR1 GTSNPN, CDR2 SVGIG (reference sequence). J was trimmed by 10 bases and V by 1 base; bases with no gene match: 4. This CDR3 has 14 residues. The DNA of the CDR3 is TGTGCCTGGAGTGAGGGACAGGGGAGCTCACCCCTCCACTTT. Translating it yields CAWSEGQGSSPLHF.

This clone has a single count. The V call is TRBV14, the J call TRBJ2-7; D might be TRBD1 (6 bases). The CDR3 extends over 19 amino acids. Germline V gives CDR1 SGHDN, CDR2 FVKESK. Trimming stripped 1 base from V and 2 bases from J, with 24 bases between. CDR3 DNA sequence: TGTGCCAGCAGCCAAGTATTGATCACCATTGGGCAGGGGACCTACGAGCAGTACTTC. Amino acid sequence: CASSQVLITIGQGTYEQYF.

The gene calls are TRBV18 and TRBJ2-7, with D maybe TRBD1 (6 bases). CDR1 KGHSH and CDR2 LQKENI come from the germline V gene. V lost 3 bases and J 1 base, leaving 10 bases between the germline ends. The CDR3 runs to 14 residues. DNA for the CDR3: TGTGCCAGCTCACCGGACAGTTTATCCTACGAGCAGTACTTC. It encodes CASSPDSLSYEQYF.

The chain combines TRBV27 with TRBJ2-1; 12 nucleotides match TRBD1. Trimming took 4 bases from V and 4 from J; bases not matched to a gene: 5. The CDR3 runs to 16 residues. Germline V gene data show CDR1 as MNHEY and CDR2 as SMNVEV (reference sequence). The CDR3 spells CASSWGGQGAYNEQFF. CDR3 coding DNA: TGTGCCAGCAGTTGGGGGGGACAGGGGGCTTACAATGAGCAGTTCTTC.

The rearrangement joins TRBV6-1 to TRBJ2-1; 7 nucleotides agree with TRBD1. Germline CDR1 MNHNS, CDR2 SASEGT. This CDR3 comprises 15 residues. J was trimmed by 2 bases and V by 2 bases; bases with no gene match: 3. This CDR3 is CASSEQGVAYNEQFF. DNA of the CDR3: TGTGCCAGCAGTGAACAGGGGGTTGCCTACAATGAGCAGTTCTTC.

This clone was seen only once. The CDR3 region is CASSSGTGGFGGYTF. CDR3 nucleotide sequence: TGTGCCAGCAGCTCTGGGACAGGGGGCTTTGGAGGCTACACCTTC. The chain employs TRBV7-6 and TRBJ1-2, with 12 bases that match TRBD1. V shed 4 bases, J shed 8 bases, and the junction held 8 bases outside the gene matches. Germline loops: CDR1 SGHVS, CDR2 FNYEAQ. The CDR3 is made up of 15 amino acids.

Here the CDR3 DNA reads TGTGCCACCAGCAGAGAAGACCGGAGTTCACCCCTCCACTTT. Protein: CATSREDRSSPLHF. This chain joins TRBV15 and TRBJ1-6; D gene ambiguous. The CDR3 runs to 14 residues. Trimming removed 0 bases from V and 9 bases from J, with 9 bases in between. CDR1 and CDR2 from the germline V gene are LNHNV and YYDKDF (reference sequence).

This chain uses TRBV18 with TRBJ2-7; TRBD1 agrees at 8 bases. V was clipped by 3 bases and J by 5 bases; unmatched bases: 6. The CDR3 is 14 amino acids. Germline CDR1 reads KGHSH; CDR2 reads LQKENI. CDR3 coding DNA: TGTGCCAGCTCACCCGGACAGGGTTTCAACGAGCAGTACTTC. It yields the protein CASSPGQGFNEQYF.

CDR3 loop: CASSLEAGDYNEQFF. CDR3 coding DNA: TGCGCCAGCAGCTTGGAAGCCGGGGATTACAATGAGCAGTTCTTC. The V gene is TRBV5-1, the J gene TRBJ2-1; perhaps TRBD2 as D (5 bases). The V gene's germline CDR1 is SGHRS and CDR2 YFSETQ. There are 15 residues in the CDR3. Trimming took off 0 bases at V and 4 bases at J, with 11 bases between the two ends.

In regard to this clone: Other nucleotide sequences in the sample specify the same CDR3. The chain links TRBV9 to TRBJ2-1; unclear D gene. V was pared by 0 bases and J by 3 bases, with 10 bases between. Germline V gene lookup returns CDR1 SGDLS and CDR2 YYNGEE. There are 15 residues in the CDR3. The CDR3: CASSVGGEVYNEQFF. The CDR3 DNA sequence: TGTGCCAGCAGCGTAGGTGGCGAGGTCTACAATGAGCAGTTCTTC.

This clone has just a few counts. This chain links TRBV7-9 with TRBJ1-2; the match to TRBD1 covers 9 bases. Trimming at V came to 5 bases and at J to 4 bases, leaving 5 bases not matched to a gene. The CDR3 loop spans 14 amino acids. Germline-derived CDR1 and CDR2 are SEHNR and FQNEAQ (reference sequence). The CDR3 protein is CASSPAGQGYGYTF. CDR3 in DNA: TGTGCCAGCAGCCCAGCGGGACAGGGCTATGGCTACACCTTC.

The chain couples TRBV9 to TRBJ1-4, with 7 nucleotides matching TRBD1. Germline loops: CDR1 SGDLS, CDR2 YYNGEE. The CDR3 extends over 15 amino acids. V gave up 2 bases and J gave up 1 base; unmatched junction bases: 2. CDR3 amino acids: CASSVTGETNEKLFF. The CDR3 region has the DNA TGTGCCAGCAGCGTTACAGGGGAAACTAATGAAAAACTGTTTTTT.

The J gene is TRBJ1-4, the V gene TRBV7-9, with a tentative D call TRBD1 (5 bases). The V end was cut by 5 bases, the J end by 2 bases, with 9 bases between. The CDR3 spans 14 residues. Germline V lookup: CDR1 SEHNR, CDR2 FQNEAQ (reference sequence). CDR3 nucleotides: TGTGCCAGCAGCCAACAGGCCACTAATGAAAAACTGTTTTTT. Amino acids: CASSQQATNEKLFF.

V and J are TRBV5-1 and TRBJ2-1, with 8 bases that match TRBD1. V lost 3 bases and J lost 6; bases outside the gene matches: 5. Germline lookup yields CDR1 SGHRS and CDR2 YFSETQ. The CDR3 runs 14 residues. CDR3 bases: TGCGCCAGCAGCTCGGACAGGGCTTTCAATGAGCAGTTCTTC. This encodes CASSSDRAFNEQFF.

This clone was detected a few times. V and J are TRBV19 and TRBJ2-7, with D possibly TRBD2 on 7 matching bases. CDR3 length equals 15 residues. Between the trimmed V and J ends, which lost 3 bases and 2 bases, there was a span of 14 bases. Germline loops: CDR1 LNHDA, CDR2 SQIVND (reference sequence). CDR3 protein: CASSILAGAAYEQYF. The CDR3 DNA reads TGTGCCAGTAGTATTCTGGCGGGGGCGGCCTACGAGCAGTACTTC.

V is TRBV28 and J is TRBJ1-5; 9 nucleotides align to TRBD1. CDR1 and CDR2 from the germline V gene are MDHEN and SYDVKM. This CDR3 spans 14 amino acids. V was clipped by 7 bases and J by 4 bases; unmatched bases: 5. CDR3 coding DNA: TGTGCCAGCACTACAGGGGGCAAAAATCAGCCCCAGCATTTT. Translation: CASTTGGKNQPQHF.

With respect to this clone: The same CDR3 can be traced to other DNA sequences in this sample. The gene calls are TRBV7-3 and TRBJ2-1, with 8 bases matching TRBD2. Germline V lookup: CDR1 SGHTA, CDR2 FQGTGA. V shed 1 base, J shed 6 bases, and the junction held 5 bases outside the gene matches. The CDR3 spans 15 residues. The CDR3 DNA is TGTGCCAGCAGCTTAATGGCGGGGGGCCGCAATGAGCAGTTCTTC. It specifies CASSLMAGGRNEQFF.

The chain carries TRBV28 and TRBJ2-5, with 8 bases lining up with TRBD2. TRBJ2-7 matches the DNA end more closely, so the J call is doubtful. This CDR3 is 16 amino acids long. CDR1 and CDR2 (germline): MDHEN, SYDVKM. The CDR3 region has the DNA TGTGCCAGCAGTTTCAGTCGTATAGCGGGGTCCTACGAGCAGTACTTC. Protein: CASSFSRIAGSYEQYF.

The sample holds one count of this clone. The chain combines TRBV30 with TRBJ2-1, with D possibly TRBD1 on 5 matching bases. Germline CDR1 and CDR2: GTSNPN and SVGIG (reference sequence). There are 15 residues in the CDR3. Trimming removed 1 base from V and 0 bases from J, with 10 bases in between. The CDR3 spells CAWSATVSSYNEQFF. CDR3 DNA: TGTGCCTGGAGTGCGACAGTGAGCTCCTACAATGAGCAGTTCTTC.

As to this clone: Other DNA sequences in the same sample also yield this CDR3. V and J are TRBV11-2 and TRBJ1-5; 8 positions agree with TRBD1. The CDR3 extends over 16 amino acids. V lost 5 bases, J lost 4 bases, and 10 bases stayed unmatched. Germline V gives CDR1 SGHAT, CDR2 FQNNGV. Written as DNA, the CDR3 is TGTGCCAGCAGCCTGGGCGGACAGGGTGGAAATCAGCCCCAGCATTTT. Translated, it gives CASSLGGQGGNQPQHF.

This clone was seen many times. The V and J genes are TRBV7-6 and TRBJ2-7, with TRBD1 identical over 7 bases. The germline gives CDR1 SGHVS, CDR2 FNYEAQ. This CDR3 has 15 amino acids. The V and J ends lost 0 bases and 1 base, in that order; junction bases with no gene match: 3. The CDR3 nucleotides read TGTGCCAGCAGCTTAGCGTCGGACAGGTCCTACGAGCAGTACTTC. The encoded protein is CASSLASDRSYEQYF.

This clone was seen only a few times. For the CDR3, the DNA is TGTGCCAGCAGCTCTGACCCGGCGGGTGGCTACACCTTC. It yields the protein CASSSDPAGGYTF. The rearrangement uses TRBV7-2 and TRBJ1-2; the D is unclear. Germline values: CDR1 SGHTA, CDR2 FQGNSA. The CDR3 extends over 13 amino acids. V was trimmed by 4 bases and J by 7 bases, leaving 13 bases between them.